The 14 T cell receptor beta chains listed next were all sequenced from one sample in a study of identical twins. TCRdb used MiXCR to reprocess the 5' RACE reads, holding one entry per CDR3 protein. The sample includes roughly 220,000 distinct CDR3 sequences, about 6.7% of them seen just once. These data also formed part of another study, on T cells expressing NK-cell markers.

Sequencing used CD8+ T cells sorted from blood. These receptors came from a woman aged 18-29 years in good health.

This clonotype appeared a few times. The junction differs from germline at one of its ends, possibly a read error. The chain joins TRBV11-3 to TRBJ1-2, with unresolved D. Looked up from germline, CDR1 is SGHNT and CDR2 is YENEEA. This CDR3 contains 11 residues. The CDR3 region is CASSIDYGYTF. As DNA, the CDR3 is TGTGCCAGCAGCATAGACTATGGCTACACCTTC.

This clonotype came up a few times. CDR3 amino acids: CASSQGRVLGTEAFF. The CDR3 nucleotides are TGTGCCAGCAGCCAGGGTCGGGTTTTGGGCACTGAAGCTTTCTTT. This chain links TRBV3-1 with TRBJ1-1, with D uncertain. CDR3 length: 15 amino acids. The germline V gene encodes CDR1 LGHDT and CDR2 YNNKEL (reference sequence). The germline V and J ends were trimmed by 3 bases and 4 bases, with 15 bases remaining between them.

The chain uses TRBV11-2 and TRBJ2-1; D is unresolved. CDR3 length: 12 amino acids. Per germline, CDR1 SGHAT and CDR2 FQNNGV. Trimming removed 7 bases from V and 8 bases from J, with 12 bases in between. As DNA, the CDR3 is TGTGCCAGCACCCACTTAAGGGATGAGCAGTTCTTC. Its translation is CASTHLRDEQFF.

V is TRBV6-5 and J is TRBJ1-2, with D hard to call. The CDR3 runs to 16 residues. CDR1 and CDR2 from the germline V gene are MNHEY and SVGAGI. The V gene lost 0 bases and the J gene lost 4 bases, with 15 bases spanning the gap. This CDR3 is CASSYSPTTLSYGYTF. In nucleotides, the CDR3 is TGTGCCAGCAGTTACTCGCCAACAACACTATCCTATGGCTACACCTTC.

This clonotype was observed many times. This chain uses TRBV9 with TRBJ2-1; 8 bases are a match to TRBD2. Germline V CDR1 and CDR2: SGDLS, YYNGEE. J was trimmed by 8 bases and V by 3 bases; bases with no gene match: 7. This CDR3 region has 14 residues. The CDR3 bases are TGTGCCAGCAGCGCGCCGGGACTAGTACATGAGCAGTTCTTC. It yields the protein CASSAPGLVHEQFF.

The genes are TRBV21-1 and TRBJ1-3. TRBV21-1 is given as a pseudogene. The CDR3 is 15 amino acids. The CDR3 loop is CASSILPDSGNTIYF. CDR3 sequence (DNA): TGTGCCAGCAGCATCCTCCCAGACTCTGGAAACACCATATATTTT.

The rearrangement uses TRBV9 and TRBJ2-6; D is possibly TRBD1 or TRBD2 (5 bases each). Trimming removed 4 bases from V and 0 bases from J, with 8 bases in between. Germline V CDR1 and CDR2: SGDLS, YYNGEE. This CDR3 is built from 15 residues. CDR3 loop: CASSIGTSGANVLTF. CDR3 DNA: TGTGCCAGCAGCATAGGGACCTCTGGGGCCAACGTCCTGACTTTC. The full variable domain, rest sourced from reference TRBV9 and TRBJ2-6, is DSGVTQTPKHLITATGQRVTLRCSPRSGDLSVYWYQQSLDQGLQFLIQYYNGEERAKGNILERFSAQQFPDLHSELNLSSLELGDSALYFCASSIGTSGANVLTFGAGSRLTVL.

With respect to this clonotype: One end of the junction fails to match germline, which may point to a read error. The rearrangement joins TRBV10-2 to TRBJ2-1; D possibly corresponds to TRBD2 (7 bases). This CDR3 is 14 amino acids long. Germline lookup yields CDR1 WSHSY and CDR2 SAAADI. The CDR3 coding sequence is TGCGCCAGCAACGAGGCGGGGGCCTACAGTGAGCAGTTCTTC. Translated, it gives CASNEAGAYSEQFF.

This clonotype was seen only a few times. The chain couples TRBV10-3 to TRBJ2-7, with 7 bases lining up with TRBD2. The length of the CDR3 is 13 residues. With V trimmed by 8 bases and J by 4 bases, 8 bases remained unmatched. Germline CDR1 ENHRY, CDR2 SYGVKD. In DNA, the CDR3 is TGTGCCATCGGGGGGGGTATAGATTACGAGCAGTACTTC. It codes for CAIGGGIDYEQYF.

In its sample, this clonotype was seen many times. This chain links TRBV20-1 with TRBJ1-4; the D is unclear. The V end was cut by 0 bases, the J end by 0 bases, with 5 bases between. CDR1 is DFQATT and CDR2 is SNEGSKA in the germline V gene (reference sequence). This CDR3 spans 14 amino acids. Here the CDR3 reads CSARDSPTNEKLFF. The DNA for the CDR3 is TGCAGTGCTAGAGATTCCCCAACTAATGAAAAACTGTTTTTT.

Remarks on this clonotype: The junction and the germline gene differ at one end; a read error may be behind it. The chain recombines TRBV5-5 with TRBJ2-3; D is undetermined. Germline CDR1 reads SGHKS; CDR2 reads YYEKEE (reference sequence). This CDR3 has 14 residues. Written as DNA, the CDR3 is TGTGCCAGAAGCTTGGTACAGCGCACAGATACGCAGTATTTT. Residues: CARSLVQRTDTQYF. Using reference TRBV5-5 and TRBJ2-3 for the parts outside the CDR3, the full variable domain is DAGVTQSPTHLIKTRGQQVTLRCSPISGHKSVSWYQQVLGQGPQFIFQYYEKEERGRGNFPDRFSARQFPNYSSELNVNALLLGDSALYLCARSLVQRTDTQYFGPGTRLTVL.

The CDR3 DNA sequence: TGTGCCAGCAGCAACACCGGGACAGGGAGGAATGAGCAGTTCTTC. It codes for CASSNTGTGRNEQFF. The rearrangement uses TRBV12-3 or TRBV12-4 and TRBJ2-1; 9 nucleotides match TRBD1. The junction had 10 bases not matched to a gene; V was cut back by 6 bases and J by 7 bases. The length of the CDR3 is 15 residues.

This clonotype was detected ten times or more. This sequence joins TRBV12-3 or TRBV12-4 and TRBJ2-1, with D possibly matching TRBD2 (7 bases). V was trimmed by 3 bases and J by 5 bases, leaving 11 bases between them. The CDR3 spans 14 residues. Written as DNA, the CDR3 is TGTGCCAGCAGTTTCGTCGGGGGGCACAATGAGCAGTTCTTC. This codes for CASSFVGGHNEQFF.

The sample holds a few counts of this clonotype. The rearrangement uses TRBV5-1 and TRBJ2-1; TRBD2 matches at 14 bases. The CDR3 covers 19 residues. The germline V gene has CDR1 SGHRS and CDR2 YFSETQ. The V gene end was trimmed by 3 bases and the J gene end by 0 bases; junction bases not matched to a gene: 8. DNA for the CDR3: TGCGCCAGCAGCTGGGGACTAGCGGGAGTCATTCTCTCCTACAATGAGCAGTTCTTC. This sequence encodes CASSWGLAGVILSYNEQFF.